Listed here are 10 T cell receptor beta chains from one sample, sequenced in a study of spatial heterogeneity in lung cancer. Via MiXCR, TCRdb re-called the 5' RACE reads, giving one row per CDR3 protein. The data contain tens of thousands of distinct CDR3 sequences, around 12% of them singletons. This sample's time point: sample taken at primary tumor resection. From tumor, nontumor lung or frozen PBMC, whole RNA was taken unsorted for sequencing. The specimen was PBMCs, collected at surgery. Every receptor here comes from a male donor with early-stage non-small cell lung cancer.

This clonotype was observed a few times. CDR3: CASSLLGRGNTEAFF. The CDR3 nucleotides read TGTGCCAGCAGTTTACTGGGACGGGGCAACACTGAAGCTTTCTTT. The chain uses TRBV7-3 and TRBJ1-1, with TRBD1 as a possible D gene (5 bases). The CDR3 contains 15 residues. The germline V gene has CDR1 SGHTA and CDR2 FQGTGA. The V end lost 6 bases, the J end lost 2 bases, and 16 bases lay between the germline ends.

A few counts support this clonotype. This sequence joins TRBV20-1 and TRBJ2-3; no clear D gene. Germline values: CDR1 DFQATT, CDR2 SNEGSKA (reference sequence). V lost 7 bases and J 1 base, leaving 15 bases between the germline ends. This CDR3 contains 14 residues. CDR3 nucleotide sequence: TGCAGTGAGAGCAGCTGGACCGGCACAGATACGCAGTATTTT. Its protein product is CSESSWTGTDTQYF.

The rearrangement links TRBV19 to TRBJ1-5, with D perhaps TRBD1 (6 bases). V gave up 3 bases and J gave up 2 bases, with 8 bases separating them. From germline, CDR1 is LNHDA and CDR2 SQIVND (reference sequence). The CDR3 runs to 14 residues. CDR3 sequence (DNA): TGTGCCAGTAGTATCAGGGGTGGCAATCAGCCCCAGCATTTT. It translates to CASSIRGGNQPQHF. Filled out from reference TRBV19 and TRBJ1-5, the complete variable domain reads DGGITQSPKYLFRKEGQNVTLSCEQNLNHDAMYWYRQDPGQGLRLIYYSQIVNDFQKGDIAEGYSVSREKKESFPLTVTSAQKNPTAFYLCASSIRGGNQPQHFGDGTRLSIL.

A few counts support this clonotype. V is TRBV19 and J is TRBJ2-5; 8 nucleotides align to TRBD1. The J segment lost 1 base and the V segment lost 6 bases, leaving 7 bases of the junction unmatched. In germline, CDR1 is LNHDA, CDR2 SQIVND (reference sequence). This CDR3 comprises 15 residues. The CDR3 region has the DNA TGTGCCAGTAGGCGACAGGGGACCCTCCAAGAGACCCAGTACTTC. Translated, it gives CASRRQGTLQETQYF.

This clonotype has more than one count but fewer than ten. V and J are TRBV5-1 and TRBJ2-3; 11 nucleotides align to TRBD2. CDR1 and CDR2 (germline): SGHRS, YFSETQ. This CDR3 comprises 15 residues. V shed 1 base and J 5 bases; nucleotides not matched to a gene: 3. The CDR3 DNA is TGCGCCAGCAGCTTGACTAGCGGGAGACGAGATACGCAGTATTTT. Its translation: CASSLTSGRRDTQYF.

This clonotype occurred many times. CDR3 protein: CARQFSTNEKLFF. CDR3 nucleotide sequence: TGTGCCCGCCAATTTTCAACTAATGAAAAACTGTTTTTT. V usage is TRBV2 and J usage is TRBJ1-4; D unclear. V was cut by 11 bases and J by 0 bases, with 10 bases left in between. CDR1 and CDR2 (germline): SNHLY, FYNNEI. There are 13 residues in the CDR3.

This clonotype appeared many times. V usage is TRBV29-1 and J usage is TRBJ1-1; the D gene is possibly TRBD1 (6 bases). Trimming took 6 bases from V and 7 from J, leaving 21 bases between them. The CDR3 is 14 amino acids. Germline V gene sequence: CDR1 SQVTM, CDR2 ANQGSEA. As DNA, the CDR3 is TGCAGCGTCGCTAGCAGGGGCCAGGCGCTTGAAGCTTTCTTT. This sequence encodes CSVASRGQALEAFF.

This clonotype appeared a few times. The chain is built from TRBV5-1 and TRBJ1-2, with a tentative D call TRBD1 (6 bases). V was shortened by 0 bases and J by 5 bases, with 14 bases between the two germline ends. Per the germline V gene, CDR1 is SGHRS and CDR2 is YFSETQ. There are 15 residues in the CDR3. CDR3 sequence: CASSLAETGSYGYTF. Written as DNA, the CDR3 is TGCGCCAGCAGCTTGGCCGAGACAGGCTCTTATGGCTACACCTTC.

This clonotype was observed once. The chain carries TRBV6-1 and TRBJ2-3; D remains ambiguous. Trimming shortened V by 0 bases and J by 0 bases, and 7 bases separated the two germline ends. The germline V gene has CDR1 MNHNS and CDR2 SASEGT. CDR3 length equals 15 residues. In DNA form, the CDR3 reads TGTGCCAGCAGTGAAGCAGTACTCAGCACAGATACGCAGTATTTT. Translating it yields CASSEAVLSTDTQYF.

The V call is TRBV29-1, the J call TRBJ1-4; a weak D match, TRBD1 (5 bases). Per the germline V gene, CDR1 is SQVTM and CDR2 is ANQGSEA. The CDR3 covers 11 residues. The germline V and J ends were trimmed by 5 bases and 7 bases, with 8 bases remaining between them. In nucleotides, the CDR3 is TGCAGCGTTCTCAGGGCTGAAAAACTGTTTTTT. Translation: CSVLRAEKLFF.